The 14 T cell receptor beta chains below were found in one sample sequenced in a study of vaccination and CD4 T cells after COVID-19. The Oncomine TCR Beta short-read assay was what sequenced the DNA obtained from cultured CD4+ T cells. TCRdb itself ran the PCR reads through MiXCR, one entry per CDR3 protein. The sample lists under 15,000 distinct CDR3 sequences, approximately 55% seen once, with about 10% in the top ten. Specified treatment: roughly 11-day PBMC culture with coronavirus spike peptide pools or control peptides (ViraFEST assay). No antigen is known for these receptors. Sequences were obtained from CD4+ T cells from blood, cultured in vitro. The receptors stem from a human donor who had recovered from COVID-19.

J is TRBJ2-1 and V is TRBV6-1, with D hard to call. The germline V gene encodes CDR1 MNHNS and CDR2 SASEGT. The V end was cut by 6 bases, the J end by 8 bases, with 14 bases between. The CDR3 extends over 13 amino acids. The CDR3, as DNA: TGTGCCAGCAGCAGACCGGGTAGCCATGAGCAGTTCTTC. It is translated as CASSRPGSHEQFF.

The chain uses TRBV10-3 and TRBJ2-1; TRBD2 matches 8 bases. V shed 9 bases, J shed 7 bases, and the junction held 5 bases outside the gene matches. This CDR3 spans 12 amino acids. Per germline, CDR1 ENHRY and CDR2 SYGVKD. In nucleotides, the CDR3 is TGTGCCATAGCGGGAGATGGGAATGAGCAGTTCTTC. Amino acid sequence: CAIAGDGNEQFF.

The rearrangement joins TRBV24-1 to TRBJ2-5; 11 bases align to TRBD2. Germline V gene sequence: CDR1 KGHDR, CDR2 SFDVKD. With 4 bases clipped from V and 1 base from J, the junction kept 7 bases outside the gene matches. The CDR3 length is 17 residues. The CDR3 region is CATSDPVAGGSQETQYF. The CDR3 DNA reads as TGTGCCACCAGTGACCCAGTAGCGGGAGGGTCCCAAGAGACCCAGTACTTC.

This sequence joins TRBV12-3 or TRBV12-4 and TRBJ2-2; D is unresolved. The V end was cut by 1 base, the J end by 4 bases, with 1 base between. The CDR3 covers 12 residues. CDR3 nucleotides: TGTGCCAGCAGTTTAGTCACCGGGGAGCTGTTTTTT. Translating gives CASSLVTGELFF.

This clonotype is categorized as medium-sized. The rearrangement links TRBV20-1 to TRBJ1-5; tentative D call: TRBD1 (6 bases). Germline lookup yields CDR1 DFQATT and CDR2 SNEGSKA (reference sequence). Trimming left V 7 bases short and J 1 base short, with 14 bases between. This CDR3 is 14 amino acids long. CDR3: CSGLTGVSNQPQHF. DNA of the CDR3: TGCAGTGGTTTGACAGGAGTCAGCAATCAGCCCCAGCATTTT.

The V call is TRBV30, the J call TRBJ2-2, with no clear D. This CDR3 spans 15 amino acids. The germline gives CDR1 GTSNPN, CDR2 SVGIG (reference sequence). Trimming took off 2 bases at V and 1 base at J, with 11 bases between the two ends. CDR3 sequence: CAWSLPAGNTGELFF. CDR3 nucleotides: TGTGCCTGGAGTCTGCCGGCAGGGAACACCGGGGAGCTGTTTTTT.

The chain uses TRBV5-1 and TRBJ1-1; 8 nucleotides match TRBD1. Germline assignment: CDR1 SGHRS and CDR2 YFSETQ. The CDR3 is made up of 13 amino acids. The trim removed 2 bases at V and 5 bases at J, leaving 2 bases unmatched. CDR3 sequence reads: CASSFDRGTEAFF. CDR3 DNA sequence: TGCGCCAGCAGCTTTGACAGGGGAACTGAAGCTTTCTTT. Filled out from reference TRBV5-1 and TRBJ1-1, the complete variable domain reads KAGVTQTPRYLIKTRGQQVTLSCSPISGHRSVSWYQQTPGQGLQFLFEYFSETQRNKGNFPGRFSGRQFSNSRSEMNVSTLELGDSALYLCASSFDRGTEAFFGQGTRLTVV.

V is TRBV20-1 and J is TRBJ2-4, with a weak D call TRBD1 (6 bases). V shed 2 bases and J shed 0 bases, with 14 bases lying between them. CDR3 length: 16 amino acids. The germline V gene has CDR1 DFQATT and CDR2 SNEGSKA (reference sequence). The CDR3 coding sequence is TGCAGTGCTAGAACAGGGATGTCGGGAGCCAAAAACATTCAGTACTTC. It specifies CSARTGMSGAKNIQYF.

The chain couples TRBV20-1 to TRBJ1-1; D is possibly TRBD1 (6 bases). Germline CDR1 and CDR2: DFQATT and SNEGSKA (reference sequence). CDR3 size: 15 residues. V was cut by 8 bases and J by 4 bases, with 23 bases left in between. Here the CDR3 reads CSPLRGRGRFTEAFF. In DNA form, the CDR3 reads TGCAGTCCCCTCCGAGGCAGGGGAAGATTCACTGAAGCTTTCTTT.

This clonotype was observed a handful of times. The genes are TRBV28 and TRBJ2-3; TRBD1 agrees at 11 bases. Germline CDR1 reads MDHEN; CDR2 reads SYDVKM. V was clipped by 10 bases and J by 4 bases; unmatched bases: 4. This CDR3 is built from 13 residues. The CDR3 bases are TGTGCCACCCGGGACAGGGGGGCAGATACGCAGTATTTT. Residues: CATRDRGADTQYF.

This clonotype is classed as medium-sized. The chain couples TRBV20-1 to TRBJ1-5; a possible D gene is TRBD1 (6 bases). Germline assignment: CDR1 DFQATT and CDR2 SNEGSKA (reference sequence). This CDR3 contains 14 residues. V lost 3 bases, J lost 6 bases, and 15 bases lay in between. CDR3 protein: CSASDTGLAQPQHF. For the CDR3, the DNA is TGCAGTGCTAGCGATACAGGGTTGGCTCAGCCCCAGCATTTT.

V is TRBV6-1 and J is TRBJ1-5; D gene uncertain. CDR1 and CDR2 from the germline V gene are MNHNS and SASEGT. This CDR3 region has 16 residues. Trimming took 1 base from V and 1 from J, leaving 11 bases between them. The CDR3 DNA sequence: TGTGCCAGCAGTGAAGTAGGGTTTTGGAGCAATCAGCCCCAGCATTTT. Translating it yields CASSEVGFWSNQPQHF.

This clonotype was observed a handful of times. CDR3 bases: TGTGCCAGCAGTGTTGTCAGGGCAACCTCTGGAAACACCATATATTTT. Translating it yields CASSVVRATSGNTIYF. The chain uses TRBV2 and TRBJ1-3, with TRBD1 as a possible D gene (5 bases). From germline, CDR1 is SNHLY and CDR2 FYNNEI. The CDR3 extends over 16 amino acids. V lost 4 bases to trimming and J lost 0 bases, with 13 bases between them.

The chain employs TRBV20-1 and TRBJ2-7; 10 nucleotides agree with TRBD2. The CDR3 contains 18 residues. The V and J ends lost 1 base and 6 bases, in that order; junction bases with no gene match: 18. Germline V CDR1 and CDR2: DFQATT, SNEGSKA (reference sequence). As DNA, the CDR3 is TGCAGTGCTAGAGGACAGGGAGGGCTAGCGGGAGACCTGGGCGAGCAGTACTTC. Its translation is CSARGQGGLAGDLGEQYF.